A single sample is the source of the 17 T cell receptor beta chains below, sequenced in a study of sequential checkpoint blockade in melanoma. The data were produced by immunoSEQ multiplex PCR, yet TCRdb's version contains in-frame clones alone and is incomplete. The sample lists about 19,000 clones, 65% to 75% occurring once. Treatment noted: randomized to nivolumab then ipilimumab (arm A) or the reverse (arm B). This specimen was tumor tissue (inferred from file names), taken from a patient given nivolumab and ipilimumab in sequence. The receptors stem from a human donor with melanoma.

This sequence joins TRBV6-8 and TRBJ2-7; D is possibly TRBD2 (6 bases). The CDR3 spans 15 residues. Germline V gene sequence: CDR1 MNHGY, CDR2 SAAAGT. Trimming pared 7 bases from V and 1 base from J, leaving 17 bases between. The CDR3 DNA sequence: TGTGCCAGCAACCCGGGGCTAGCGATTTCCTACGAGCAGTACTTC. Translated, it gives CASNPGLAISYEQYF.

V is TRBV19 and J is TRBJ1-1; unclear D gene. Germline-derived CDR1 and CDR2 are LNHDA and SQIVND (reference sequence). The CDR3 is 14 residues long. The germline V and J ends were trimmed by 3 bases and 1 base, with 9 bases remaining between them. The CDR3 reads CASSMGLANTEAFF. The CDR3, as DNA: TGTGCCAGTAGTATGGGTTTGGCGAACACTGAAGCTTTCTTT.

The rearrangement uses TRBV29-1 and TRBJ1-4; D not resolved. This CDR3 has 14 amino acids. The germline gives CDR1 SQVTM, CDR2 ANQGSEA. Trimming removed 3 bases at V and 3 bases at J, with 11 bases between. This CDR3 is CSVDLGRANEKLFF. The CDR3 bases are TGCAGCGTTGATTTGGGGAGGGCTAATGAAAAACTGTTTTTT.

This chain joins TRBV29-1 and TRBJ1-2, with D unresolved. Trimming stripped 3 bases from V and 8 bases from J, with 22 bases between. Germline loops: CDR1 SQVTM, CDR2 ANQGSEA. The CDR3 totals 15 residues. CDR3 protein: CSVDPLAVSYWGYTF. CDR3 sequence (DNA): TGCAGCGTTGATCCACTGGCCGTCAGTTATTGGGGCTACACCTTC.

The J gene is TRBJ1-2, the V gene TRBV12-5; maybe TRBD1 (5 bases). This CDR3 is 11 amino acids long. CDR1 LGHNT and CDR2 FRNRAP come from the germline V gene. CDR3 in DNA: TGTGCCAGCGGTCGGGGGTATGGCTACACCTTC. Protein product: CASGRGYGYTF.

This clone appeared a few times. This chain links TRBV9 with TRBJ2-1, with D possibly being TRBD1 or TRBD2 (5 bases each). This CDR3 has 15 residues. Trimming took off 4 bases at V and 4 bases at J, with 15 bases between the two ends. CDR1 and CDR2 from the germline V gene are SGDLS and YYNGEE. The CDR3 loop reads CASSSSGTSYNEQFF. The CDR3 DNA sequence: TGTGCCAGCAGCTCATCCGGGACCTCATACAATGAGCAGTTCTTC.

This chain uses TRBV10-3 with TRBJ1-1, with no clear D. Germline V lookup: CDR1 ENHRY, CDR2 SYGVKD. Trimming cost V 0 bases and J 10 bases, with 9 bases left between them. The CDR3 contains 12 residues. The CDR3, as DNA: TGTGCCATCAGTGAGTCTGTCCGGCCAGCTTTCTTT. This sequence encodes CAISESVRPAFF.

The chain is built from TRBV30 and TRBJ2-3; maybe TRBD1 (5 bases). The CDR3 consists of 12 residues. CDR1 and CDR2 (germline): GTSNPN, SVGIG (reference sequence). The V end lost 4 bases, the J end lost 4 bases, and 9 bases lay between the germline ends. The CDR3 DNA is TGTGCCTGGATTGACAGTGCAGATACGCAGTATTTT. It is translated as CAWIDSADTQYF.

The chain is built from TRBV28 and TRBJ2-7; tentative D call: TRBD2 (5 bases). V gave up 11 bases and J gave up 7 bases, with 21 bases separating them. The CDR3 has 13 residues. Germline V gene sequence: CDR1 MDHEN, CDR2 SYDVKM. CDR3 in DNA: TGTGCCCTTGGGCCAGCGGATCTACGAGAGCAGTACTTC. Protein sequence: CALGPADLREQYF.

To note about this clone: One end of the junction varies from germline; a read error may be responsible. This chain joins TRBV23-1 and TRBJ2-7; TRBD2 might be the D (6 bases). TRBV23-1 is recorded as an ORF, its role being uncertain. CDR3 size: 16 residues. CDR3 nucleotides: TGCGCCAGCAGCTTAGGCGGGATTGGTGTGGGCAGCCCGCGGGGTTGG. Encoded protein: CASSLGGIGVGSPRGW.

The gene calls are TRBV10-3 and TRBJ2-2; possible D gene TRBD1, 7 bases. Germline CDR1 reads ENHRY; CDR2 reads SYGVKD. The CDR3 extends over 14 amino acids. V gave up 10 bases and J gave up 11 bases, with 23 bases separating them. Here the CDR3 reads CATAGIATGVELFF. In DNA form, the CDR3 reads TGTGCCACCGCGGGGATTGCTACAGGGGTTGAGCTGTTTTTT.

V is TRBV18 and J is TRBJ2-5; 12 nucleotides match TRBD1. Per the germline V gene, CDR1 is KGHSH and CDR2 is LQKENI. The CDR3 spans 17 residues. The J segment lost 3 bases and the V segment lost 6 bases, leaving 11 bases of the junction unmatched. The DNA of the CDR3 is TGTGCCAGCTCTCGAGGGGACAGGGGGCCTGGGGAAGAGACCCAGTACTTC. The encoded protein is CASSRGDRGPGEETQYF.

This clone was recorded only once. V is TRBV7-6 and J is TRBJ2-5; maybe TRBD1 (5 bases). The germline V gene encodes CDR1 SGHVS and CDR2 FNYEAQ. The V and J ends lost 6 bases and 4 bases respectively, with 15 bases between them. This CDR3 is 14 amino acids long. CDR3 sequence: CASRATLGLETQYF. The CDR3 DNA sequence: TGTGCCAGCAGAGCCACCTTGGGGCTAGAGACCCAGTACTTC.

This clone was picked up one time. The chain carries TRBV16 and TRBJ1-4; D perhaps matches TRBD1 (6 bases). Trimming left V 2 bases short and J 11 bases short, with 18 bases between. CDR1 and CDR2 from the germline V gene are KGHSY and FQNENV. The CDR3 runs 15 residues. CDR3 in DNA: TGTGCCAGCAGCCAAGATTTGACGGGGGCGGGGAAACTGTTTTTT. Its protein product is CASSQDLTGAGKLFF.

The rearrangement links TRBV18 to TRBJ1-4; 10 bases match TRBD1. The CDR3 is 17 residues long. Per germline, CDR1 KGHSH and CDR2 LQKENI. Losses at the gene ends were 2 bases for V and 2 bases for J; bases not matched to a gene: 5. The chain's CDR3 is CASSPSRTGGTNEKLFF. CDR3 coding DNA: TGTGCCAGCTCACCATCCCGGACAGGGGGGACTAATGAAAAACTGTTTTTT.

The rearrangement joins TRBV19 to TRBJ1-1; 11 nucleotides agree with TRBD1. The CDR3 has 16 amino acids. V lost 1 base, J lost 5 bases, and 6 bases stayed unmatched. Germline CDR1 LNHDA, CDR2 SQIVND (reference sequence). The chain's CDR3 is CASSIGGQGAGTEAFF. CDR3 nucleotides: TGTGCCAGTAGTATAGGAGGACAGGGGGCGGGAACTGAAGCTTTCTTT.

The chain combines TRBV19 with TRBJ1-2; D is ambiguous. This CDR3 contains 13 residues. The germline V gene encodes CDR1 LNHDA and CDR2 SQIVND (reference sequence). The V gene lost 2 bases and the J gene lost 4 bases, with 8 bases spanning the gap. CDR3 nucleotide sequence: TGTGCCAGTAGTATAACAGCGTCCTATGGCTACACCTTC. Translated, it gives CASSITASYGYTF.